This T cell receptor beta chain was identified during a study of blood T cell repertoires in COVID-19. Participants had their cohort set by participant-reported clinical history. This CDR3 spans 16 amino acids. Trimming removed 6 bases at V and 3 bases at J, with 20 bases between. Per the germline V gene, CDR1 is PRHDT and CDR2 is FYEKMQ (reference sequence). Here immunoSEQ multiplex PCR was the method, and the copy in TCRdb shows in-frame clones only, minus some. The profile covers roughly 150,000 clones, with 81% appearing a single time and about 6% taken by the ten largest. The clonotype was recovered from a woman aged 40 to 49 with acute COVID-19. The sequenced sample consisted of PBMCs or T cells enriched from blood (not recorded which). The V and J genes are TRBV13 and TRBJ1-1; the D gene is possibly TRBD1 (5 bases). The CDR3 sequence is CASRYGTGGSDTEAFF. In DNA form, the CDR3 reads TGTGCCAGCAGATATGGGACCGGGGGGTCGGACACTGAAGCTTTCTTT.